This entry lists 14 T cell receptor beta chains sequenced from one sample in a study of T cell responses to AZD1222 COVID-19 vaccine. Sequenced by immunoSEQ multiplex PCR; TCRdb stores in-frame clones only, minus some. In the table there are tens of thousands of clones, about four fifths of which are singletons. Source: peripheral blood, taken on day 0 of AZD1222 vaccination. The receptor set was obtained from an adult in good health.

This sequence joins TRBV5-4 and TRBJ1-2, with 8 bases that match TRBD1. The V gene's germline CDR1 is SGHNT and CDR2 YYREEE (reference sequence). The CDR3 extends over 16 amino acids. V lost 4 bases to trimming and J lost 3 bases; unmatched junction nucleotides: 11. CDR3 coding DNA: TGTGCCAGCAGCCACCATTTCGACAGGGGTGACTATGGCTACACCTTC. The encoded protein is CASSHHFDRGDYGYTF.

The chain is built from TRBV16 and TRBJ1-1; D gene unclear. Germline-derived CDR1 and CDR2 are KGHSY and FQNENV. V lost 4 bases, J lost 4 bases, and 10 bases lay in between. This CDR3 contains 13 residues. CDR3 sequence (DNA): TGTGCCAGCAGCCCCCGGACGGGCACTGAAGCTTTCTTT. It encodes CASSPRTGTEAFF.

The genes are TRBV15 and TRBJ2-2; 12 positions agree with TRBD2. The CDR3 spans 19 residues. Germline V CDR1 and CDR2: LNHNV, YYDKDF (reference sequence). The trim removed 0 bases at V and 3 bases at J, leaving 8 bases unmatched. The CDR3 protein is CATSRDPSSGRAYTGELFF. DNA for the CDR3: TGTGCCACCAGCAGAGATCCTTCTAGCGGGAGGGCTTACACCGGGGAGCTGTTTTTT.

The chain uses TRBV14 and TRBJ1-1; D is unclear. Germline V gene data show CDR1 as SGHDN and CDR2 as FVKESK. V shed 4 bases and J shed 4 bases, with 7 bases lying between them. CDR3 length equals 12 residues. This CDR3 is CASSLVTTEAFF. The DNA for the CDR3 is TGTGCCAGCAGCCTGGTCACCACTGAAGCTTTCTTT. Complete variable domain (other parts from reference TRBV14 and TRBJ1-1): EAGVTQFPSHSVIEKGQTVTLRCDPISGHDNLYWYRRVMGKEIKFLLHFVKESKQDESGMPNNRFLAERTGGTYSTLKVQPAELEDSGVYFCASSLVTTEAFFGQGTRLTVV.

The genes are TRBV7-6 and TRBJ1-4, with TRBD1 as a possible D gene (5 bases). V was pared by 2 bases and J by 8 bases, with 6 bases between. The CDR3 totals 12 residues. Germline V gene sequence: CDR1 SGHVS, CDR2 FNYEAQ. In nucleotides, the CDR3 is TGTGCCAGCAGCTTATACAGGGAAAAACTGTTTTTT. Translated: CASSLYREKLFF.

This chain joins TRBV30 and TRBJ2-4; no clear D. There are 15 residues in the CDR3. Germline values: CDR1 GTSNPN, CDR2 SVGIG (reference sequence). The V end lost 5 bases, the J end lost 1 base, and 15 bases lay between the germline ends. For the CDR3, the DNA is TGTGCCTGGGGAATCGGTGGGTTCGCCAAAAACATTCAGTACTTC. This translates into CAWGIGGFAKNIQYF.

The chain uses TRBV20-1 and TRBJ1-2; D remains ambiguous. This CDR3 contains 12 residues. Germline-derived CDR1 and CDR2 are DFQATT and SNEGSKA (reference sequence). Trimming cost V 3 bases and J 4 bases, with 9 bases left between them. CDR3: CSASKDPYGYTF. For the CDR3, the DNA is TGCAGTGCTAGTAAGGACCCCTATGGCTACACCTTC.

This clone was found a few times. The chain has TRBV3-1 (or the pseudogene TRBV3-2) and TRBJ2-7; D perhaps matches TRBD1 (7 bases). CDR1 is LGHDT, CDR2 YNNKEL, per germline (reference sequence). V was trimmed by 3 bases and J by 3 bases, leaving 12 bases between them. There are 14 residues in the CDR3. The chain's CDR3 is CASSQGRDSYEQYF. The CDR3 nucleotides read TGTGCCAGCAGCCAGGGGCGGGACAGCTACGAGCAGTACTTC.

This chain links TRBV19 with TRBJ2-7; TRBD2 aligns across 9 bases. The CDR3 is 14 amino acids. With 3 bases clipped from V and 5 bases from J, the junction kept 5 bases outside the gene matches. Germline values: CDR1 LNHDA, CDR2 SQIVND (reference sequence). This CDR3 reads CASSIVREGHEQYF. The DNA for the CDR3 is TGTGCCAGTAGTATCGTGCGGGAGGGCCACGAGCAGTACTTC.

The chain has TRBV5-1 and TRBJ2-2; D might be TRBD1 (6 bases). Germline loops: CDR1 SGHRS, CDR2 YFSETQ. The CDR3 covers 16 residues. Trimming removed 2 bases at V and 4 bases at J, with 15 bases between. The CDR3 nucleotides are TGCGCCAGCAGCTTACTTCCACAGGGAACCACCGGGGAGCTGTTTTTT. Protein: CASSLLPQGTTGELFF.

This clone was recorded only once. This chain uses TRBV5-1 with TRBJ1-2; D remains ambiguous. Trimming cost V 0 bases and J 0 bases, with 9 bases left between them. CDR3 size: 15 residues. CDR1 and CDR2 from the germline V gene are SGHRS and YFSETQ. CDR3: CASSLGQPANYGYTF. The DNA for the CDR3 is TGCGCCAGCAGCTTGGGGCAGCCAGCTAACTATGGCTACACCTTC.

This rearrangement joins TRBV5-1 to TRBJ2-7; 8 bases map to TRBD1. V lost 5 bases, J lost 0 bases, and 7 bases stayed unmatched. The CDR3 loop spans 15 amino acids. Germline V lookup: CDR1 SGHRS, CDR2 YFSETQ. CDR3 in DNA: TGCGCCAGCAGGTACTCAGGACAGGGCTCCTACGAGCAGTACTTC. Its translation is CASRYSGQGSYEQYF.

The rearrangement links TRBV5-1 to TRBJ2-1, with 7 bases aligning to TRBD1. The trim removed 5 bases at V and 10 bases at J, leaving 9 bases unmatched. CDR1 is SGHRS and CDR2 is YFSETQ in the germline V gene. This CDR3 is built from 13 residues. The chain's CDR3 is CASSPRGLKEQFF. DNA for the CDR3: TGCGCCAGCAGTCCTAGGGGGCTTAAGGAGCAGTTCTTC.

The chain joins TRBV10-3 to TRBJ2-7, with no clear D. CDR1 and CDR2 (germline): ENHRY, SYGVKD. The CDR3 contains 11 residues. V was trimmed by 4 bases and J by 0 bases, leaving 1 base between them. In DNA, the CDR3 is TGTGCCATCAGTGGCTCCTACGAGCAGTACTTC. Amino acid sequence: CAISGSYEQYF.